This T cell receptor beta chain was documented in a study of Graves' ophthalmopathy and Graves' hyperthyroidism. Amplification of the TCR beta CDR3 regions used RNA transcripts (as template). HTBI primers were employed in first-round RT-PCR, then a second-round multiplex PCR followed. TCRdb recomputed calls from the multiplex PCR reads with MiXCR, one row per CDR3 protein. Of some 250,000 distinct CDR3 sequences listed, approximately 42% are singletons. A remark on this clonotype: Its matching antigen is unknown.

The germline CDR1 and CDR2 sequences are SNHLY and FYNNEI. The CDR3 covers 14 residues. V was pared by 6 bases and J by 0 bases, with 11 bases between. Findings and caveats of the study: Ophthalmopathy could be told apart from stable hyperthyroidism by a 13-signature model (87.88% sensitivity, around 79% specificity).

Sequenced sample: peripheral blood. This receptor was taken from an adult man with Graves' ophthalmopathy. The V and J genes are TRBV2 and TRBJ1-2; tentative D call: TRBD1 (5 bases). In nucleotides, the CDR3 is TGTGCCAGCAGGGCCAGGGTTCCTAACTATGGCTACACCTTC. Translated: CASRARVPNYGYTF.